This T cell receptor beta chain was recorded in a study of T cell responses to AZD1222 COVID-19 vaccine. The data were produced by immunoSEQ multiplex PCR, yet TCRdb's version contains in-frame clones alone and is incomplete. The sample contains 120,000 or so clones, over 80% of which appear only once. Notes on this clone: Its antigen is not known.

Overall study results and limits: In a largely white British group with more females than males, clonal diversity was possibly underestimated. Spike-spanning, vaccine-associated CD4 TCRs were dominant at 160-218 and 743-854. Reportedly, close to half of spike-specific TCRs are directed against unmutated variant regions.

Germline V lookup: CDR1 MNHEY, CDR2 SMNVEV (reference sequence). This CDR3 comprises 16 residues. The V gene end was trimmed by 6 bases and the J gene end by 8 bases; junction bases not matched to a gene: 15. This specimen consisted of peripheral blood, obtained on day 0 of AZD1222 vaccination. The source of this sequence is an adult in good health. The chain employs TRBV27 and TRBJ1-4; TRBD1 matches 7 bases. The CDR3 region is CASSPTPTGWGEKLFF. Here the CDR3 DNA reads TGTGCCAGCAGCCCAACCCCGACAGGGTGGGGAGAAAAACTGTTTTTT.